These T cell receptor beta chains were read from a single sample in a study of lymphopenia after photon versus proton radiotherapy. Generated by immunoSEQ multiplex PCR, the TCRdb table keeps only in-frame clones and is missing some. The table records about 58,000 clones, roughly 84% of them present only once. The material sequenced was peripheral blood, taken from a patient treated with proton-based radiotherapy. The receptors derive from a man aged 60 to 69 with pancreatic cancer. Each CDR3 is given with its conserved first and last residue. The D gene is left open where the match is weak. Size is omitted from some rows. Given values are once, few, many or a class for expanded clones.

J | size | V | D | CDR3 | DNA
TRBJ2-5 | once | TRBV28 | NA | CASSKSWETQYF | TGTGCCAGCAGTAAAAGCTGGGAGACCCAGTACTTC
TRBJ1-1 | NA | TRBV15 | NA | CATSRERGTGEAFF | TGTGCCACCAGCAGGGAGAGAGGGACCGGTGAAGCTTTCTTT
TRBJ1-5 | NA | TRBV6-1 | NA | CASSERLAGGRNQPQHF | TGTGCCAGCAGTGAAAGGTTAGCAGGTGGCCGCAATCAGCCCCAGCATTTT
TRBJ2-7 | NA | TRBV28 | TRBD2 | CASTPTKGTSNYEQYF | TGTGCCAGCACCCCTACGAAGGGGACTAGCAATTACGAGCAGTACTTC
TRBJ2-1 | NA | TRBV25-1 | TRBD1 | CASSAGTGFLDEQFF | TGTGCCAGCAGCGCCGGGACAGGGTTTCTCGATGAGCAGTTCTTC
TRBJ2-3 | NA | TRBV2 | NA | CASTNPGLADTDTQYF | TGTGCCAGCACCAATCCGGGGCTAGCAGACACAGATACGCAGTATTTT
TRBJ2-3 | NA | TRBV30 | NA | CAWSPDGTTQYF | TGTGCCTGGAGTCCTGACGGGACAACGCAGTATTTT
TRBJ1-5 | NA | TRBV6-5 | NA | CASQRDSNQPQHF | TGTGCCAGTCAAAGGGATAGCAATCAGCCCCAGCATTTT
TRBJ2-3 | few | TRBV2 | TRBD1 | CASSEFGRGTDTQYF | TGTGCCAGCAGTGAATTTGGCAGGGGGACAGATACGCAGTATTTT
TRBJ2-5 | NA | TRBV5-1 | TRBD1 | CASRTGVETQYF | TGCGCCAGCAGGACAGGGGTCGAGACCCAGTACTTC
TRBJ2-1 | NA | TRBV5-1 | NA | CASSLRLRVTYNEQFF | TGCGCCAGCAGCTTGAGGTTGCGGGTAACCTACAATGAGCAGTTCTTC
TRBJ2-6 | NA | TRBV18 | NA | CASSPRVGYSGRSSGANVLTF | TGTGCCAGCTCACCAAGGGTGGGGTATTCTGGCAGAAGCTCTGGGGCCAACGTCCTGACTTTC
TRBJ2-7 | NA | TRBV21-1 | NA | CASSRGYEQYF | TGTGCCAGCAGCCGGGGGTACGAGCAGTACTTC
TRBJ2-7 | NA | TRBV5-1 | TRBD2 | CASSPPGLAVYEQYF | TGCGCCAGCAGCCCACCGGGACTAGCGGTTTACGAGCAGTACTTC
TRBJ1-5 | NA | TRBV28 | NA | CASSLSAQPQHF | TGTGCCAGCAGTTTGAGTGCTCAGCCCCAGCATTTT
TRBJ2-7 | NA | TRBV27 | TRBD1 | CASRSGTGVIGKQYF | TGTGCCAGCAGATCCGGGACAGGGGTTATTGGTAAGCAGTACTTC
TRBJ1-5 | few | TRBV6-1 | NA | CASSEVKRQPQHF | TGTGCCAGCAGTGAAGTTAAACGTCAGCCCCAGCATTTT
TRBJ2-3 | once | TRBV4-1 | NA | CASSQGPARAFSTDTQYF | TGCGCCAGCAGCCAAGGACCCGCGCGGGCATTTAGCACAGATACGCAGTATTTT
TRBJ1-5 | once | TRBV29-1 | NA | CSVSGGPRGSNQPQHF | TGCAGCGTCAGCGGAGGGCCGCGGGGGAGCAATCAGCCCCAGCATTTT
TRBJ2-1 | few | TRBV13 | TRBD2 | CASSFGLAGVEQFF | TGTGCCAGCAGCTTTGGTCTAGCGGGAGTTGAGCAGTTCTTC
TRBJ1-1 | few | TRBV4-1 | TRBD1 | CASSQAGGGPNTEAFF | TGCGCCAGCAGCCAAGCGGGAGGGGGCCCGAACACTGAAGCTTTCTTT
TRBJ1-6 | NA | TRBV5-6 | NA | CASSPSSDGALHF | TGTGCCAGCAGCCCCTCCTCGGATGGTGCCCTCCACTTT
TRBJ2-7 | NA | TRBV5-1 | NA | CASRPGLRSYEQYF | TGCGCCAGCAGGCCCGGTCTGAGGTCCTACGAGCAGTACTTC
TRBJ2-2 | NA | TRBV5-1 | TRBD2 | CASRLAGINTGELFF | TGCGCCAGCAGGTTAGCGGGGATAAACACCGGGGAGCTGTTTTTT
TRBJ2-3 | NA | TRBV4-1 | NA | CASSQDDTGIGTQYF | TGCGCCAGCAGCCAAGATGATACCGGGATCGGTACGCAGTATTTT
TRBJ1-1 | NA | TRBV10-3 | NA | CAISDGVGGGGTEAFF | TGTGCCATCAGTGACGGGGTTGGGGGCGGGGGCACTGAAGCTTTCTTT
TRBJ1-2 | NA | TRBV6-1 | TRBD1 | CASSVLGQGPPVGYGYTF | TGTGCCAGCAGTGTCCTAGGACAGGGGCCCCCCGTTGGATATGGCTACACCTTC
TRBJ1-4 | few | TRBV2 | NA | CASKDSVKNEKLFF | TGTGCCAGCAAAGACAGTGTCAAGAATGAAAAACTGTTTTTT
TRBJ1-1 | NA | TRBV2 | NA | CASSGGMNTEAFF | TGTGCCAGCAGTGGGGGTATGAACACTGAAGCTTTCTTT
TRBJ2-1 | once | TRBV11-2 | NA | CASSLTFVGSSYNEQFF | TGTGCCAGCAGCTTAACGTTTGTTGGGAGCTCCTACAATGAGCAGTTCTTC
TRBJ2-7 | once | TRBV28 | TRBD2 | CASSLRTSGRLYYEQYF | TGTGCCAGCAGTTTAAGGACTAGCGGGAGACTATACTACGAGCAGTACTTC
TRBJ1-6 | NA | TRBV2 | NA | CASSEGVAGYSPLHF | TGTGCCAGCAGTGAAGGGGTAGCCGGATATTCACCCCTCCACTTT
TRBJ1-5 | NA | TRBV2 | NA | CASSYSRDQPQHF | TGTGCCAGCAGTTACTCTCGGGACCAGCCCCAGCATTTT
TRBJ1-5 | few | TRBV19 | NA | CASSAGTANSNQPQHF | TGTGCCAGTTCCGCCGGGACGGCGAATAGCAATCAGCCCCAGCATTTT
TRBJ2-3 | NA | TRBV30 | NA | CAWSYSPSTDTQYF | TGTGCCTGGAGTTATAGCCCTAGCACAGATACGCAGTATTTT
TRBJ2-5 | NA | TRBV11-1 | NA | CASSPTGTPLYF | TGTGCCAGCAGCCCGACCGGGACCCCTCTGTACTTC
TRBJ2-1 | NA | TRBV29-1 | NA | CPFAGATYNEQFF | TGCCCCTTCGCAGGGGCTACCTACAATGAGCAGTTCTTC
TRBJ1-5 | few | TRBV28 | NA | CASSSGNQPQHF | TGTGCCAGCAGTTCCGGCAATCAGCCCCAGCATTTT
TRBJ1-2 | NA | TRBV4-3 | NA | CASSQKGTLGGYTF | TGCGCCAGCAGCCAAAAGGGGACATTGGGGGGCTACACCTTC
TRBJ2-3 | NA | TRBV18 | NA | CASSRSTDTQYF | TGTGCCAGCTCACGAAGCACAGATACGCAGTATTTT
TRBJ2-3 | NA | TRBV4-3 | NA | CASSQDYFASTDTQYF | TGCGCCAGCAGCCAAGACTACTTCGCTAGCACAGATACGCAGTATTTT
TRBJ2-6 | few | TRBV11-3 | NA | CASSLAGGPGANVLTF | TGTGCCAGCAGCTTAGCGGGTGGTCCTGGGGCCAACGTCCTGACTTTC
TRBJ1-1 | once | TRBV5-3 | NA | CARSRATDGALNTEAFF | TGTGCCAGAAGTCGCGCGACGGACGGGGCGTTGAACACTGAAGCTTTCTTT
TRBJ2-1 | NA | TRBV2 | NA | CASTFGVDNEQFF | TGTGCCAGCACTTTCGGGGTTGACAATGAGCAGTTCTTC
TRBJ2-7 | NA | TRBV19 | NA | CASSISEGTAGEQYF | TGTGCCAGTAGTATTTCCGAGGGCACGGCTGGGGAGCAGTACTTC
TRBJ1-1 | few | TRBV20-1 | NA | CSAQRNTEAFF | TGCAGTGCGCAGAGGAACACTGAAGCTTTCTTT
TRBJ2-3 | NA | TRBV7-2 | NA | CASSSSRGTDTQYF | TGTGCCAGCAGCTCCTCCCGGGGCACAGATACGCAGTATTTT
TRBJ1-2 | NA | TRBV5-5 | NA | CASSLGTYGYTF | TGTGCCAGCAGCCTAGGGACGTATGGCTACACCTTC
TRBJ2-6 | NA | TRBV9 | TRBD1 | CASSGRDRGFSGANVLTF | TGTGCCAGCAGCGGCCGGGACAGGGGCTTCTCTGGGGCCAACGTCCTGACTTTC
TRBJ2-1 | few | TRBV5-6 | TRBD1 | CASLGQGKGNEQFF | TGTGCCAGCCTCGGACAGGGGAAAGGCAATGAGCAGTTCTTC
TRBJ1-4 | NA | TRBV9 | NA | CASSVRGGLANEKLFF | TGTGCCAGCAGCGTACGCGGGGGGCTTGCTAATGAAAAACTGTTTTTT
TRBJ2-3 | NA | TRBV18 | NA | CASSPSGADTDTQYF | TGTGCCAGCTCACCTTCCGGGGCCGACACAGATACGCAGTATTTT
TRBJ1-5 | NA | TRBV7-9 | NA | CASSPWIPGQRSNQPQHF | TGTGCCAGCAGCCCGTGGATCCCGGGCCAACGCAGCAATCAGCCCCAGCATTTT